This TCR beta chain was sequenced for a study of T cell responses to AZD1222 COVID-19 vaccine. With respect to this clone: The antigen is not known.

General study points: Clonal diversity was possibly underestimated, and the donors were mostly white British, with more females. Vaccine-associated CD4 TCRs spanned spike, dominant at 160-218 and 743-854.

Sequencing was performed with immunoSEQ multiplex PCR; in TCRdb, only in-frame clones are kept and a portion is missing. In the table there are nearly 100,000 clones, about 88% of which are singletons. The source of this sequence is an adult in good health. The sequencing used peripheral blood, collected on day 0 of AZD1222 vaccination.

The DNA for the CDR3 is TGTGCCACCAGCAGTGTGATGGGACAGGGTCACTATGGCTACACCTTC. Translating it yields CATSSVMGQGHYGYTF. This chain links TRBV15 with TRBJ1-2; 9 nucleotides match TRBD1. Unmatched junction bases numbered 8, after V lost 3 bases and J lost 3 bases. CDR1 is LNHNV, CDR2 YYDKDF, per germline (reference sequence). The CDR3 extends over 16 amino acids.